One and the same sample provided the 17 T cell receptor beta chains below, sequenced in a study of early stage breast cancer tumors. Sequenced by immunoSEQ multiplex PCR; TCRdb stores in-frame clones only, minus some. Of some 72,000 clones listed, around 85% are singletons. Input material: blood. Receptors were obtained from a person between 55 and 69 years old with breast cancer.

The rearrangement links TRBV5-1 to TRBJ2-3, with TRBD2 matching over 16 bases. CDR1 is SGHRS, CDR2 YFSETQ, per germline. The ends lost 3 bases at V and 6 bases at J; junction bases unmatched: 7. The CDR3 has 17 amino acids. The DNA of the CDR3 is TGCGCCAGCAGCTCAGGGACTAGCGGGGGGGCCGGGGATACGCAGTATTTT. The encoded protein is CASSSGTSGGAGDTQYF.

The chain recombines TRBV7-6 with TRBJ2-7, with D possibly matching TRBD2 (6 bases). V lost 3 bases, J lost 7 bases, and 13 bases lay in between. Germline loops: CDR1 SGHVS, CDR2 FNYEAQ. The length of the CDR3 is 13 residues. The CDR3 DNA is TGTGCCAGCAGCTTGGGCAGGGAGGATGAGCAGTACTTC. Translated: CASSLGREDEQYF.

V is TRBV2 and J is TRBJ2-3; tentative D call: TRBD2 (5 bases). V was clipped by 6 bases and J by 1 base, with 5 bases between them. This CDR3 is built from 12 residues. Germline CDR1 is SNHLY and CDR2 is FYNNEI. The CDR3 protein is CASRRGTDTQYF. The CDR3 nucleotides read TGTGCCAGCAGGCGGGGCACAGATACGCAGTATTTT.

This chain connects TRBV28 to TRBJ2-7; TRBD2 matches 7 bases. The J segment lost 0 bases and the V segment lost 5 bases, leaving 13 bases of the junction unmatched. CDR1 and CDR2 from the germline V gene are MDHEN and SYDVKM. This CDR3 spans 17 amino acids. CDR3 sequence: CASSPYTLASLSYEQYF. CDR3 coding DNA: TGTGCCAGCAGTCCCTACACACTAGCGTCCCTCTCCTACGAGCAGTACTTC.

V and J are TRBV9 and TRBJ1-1, with D possibly matching TRBD1 (5 bases). CDR1 and CDR2 from the germline V gene are SGDLS and YYNGEE. The V gene lost 4 bases and the J gene lost 1 base, with 8 bases spanning the gap. The CDR3 is 13 residues long. The CDR3 DNA reads TGTGCCAGCAGCCCCGGGGGGAACACTGAAGCTTTCTTT. This encodes CASSPGGNTEAFF.

This clone was observed a few times. The genes are TRBV6-5 and TRBJ2-5, with 9 positions matching TRBD1. There are 15 residues in the CDR3. V shed 6 bases, J shed 2 bases, and the junction held 7 bases outside the gene matches. The germline V gene encodes CDR1 MNHEY and CDR2 SVGAGI. The CDR3 reads CASRALDRGQETQYF. CDR3 nucleotides: TGTGCCAGCAGGGCACTGGACAGGGGACAAGAGACCCAGTACTTC.

CDR3 DNA sequence: TGTGCCAGCAGTTCCATAGCGGGGACGCTACTACTATATACGCAGTATTTT. Translating it yields CASSSIAGTLLLYTQYF. The V gene is TRBV27, the J gene TRBJ2-3; 8 bases match TRBD2. The CDR3 sequence is 17 residues long. In germline, CDR1 is MNHEY, CDR2 SMNVEV (reference sequence). After removal of 4 bases from V and 7 bases from J, the junction contained 16 bases not matched to a gene.

The chain combines TRBV12-5 with TRBJ1-2; D is unresolved. The ends were cut back, 1 base at V and 4 bases at J, with 7 bases in the middle. In germline, CDR1 is LGHNT, CDR2 FRNRAP. The CDR3 extends over 13 amino acids. For the CDR3, the DNA is TGTGCTAGTGGTTTGGACGGTACCTATGGCTACACCTTC. It yields the protein CASGLDGTYGYTF. Complete variable domain (other parts from reference TRBV12-5 and TRBJ1-2): DARVTQTPRHKVTEMGQEVTMRCQPILGHNTVFWYRQTMMQGLELLAYFRNRAPLDDSGMPKDRFSAEMPDATLATLKIQPSEPRDSAVYFCASGLDGTYGYTFGSGTRLTVV.

This clone was counted only a few times. The chain uses TRBV2 and TRBJ2-7, with 9 nucleotides matching TRBD2. From germline, CDR1 is SNHLY and CDR2 FYNNEI. CDR3 length: 12 residues. Germline trimming cut 5 bases from V and 6 bases from J; bases unmatched to any gene: 2. This CDR3 reads CASSRLAAEQYF. The CDR3, as DNA: TGTGCCAGCAGTCGACTAGCGGCCGAGCAGTACTTC.

J is TRBJ1-5 and V is TRBV27; 8 bases line up with TRBD1. The CDR3 has 18 amino acids. From germline, CDR1 is MNHEY and CDR2 SMNVEV (reference sequence). Trimming removed 2 bases from V and 9 bases from J; junction bases left unmatched: 18. The CDR3 protein is CASSLRIGRQGQGRPQHF. DNA of the CDR3: TGTGCCAGCAGTTTAAGAATCGGTCGACAGGGGCAGGGTCGGCCCCAGCATTTT.

V gene TRBV28 combines with J gene TRBJ1-1, with D uncertain. V gave up 5 bases and J gave up 5 bases, with 9 bases separating them. This CDR3 region has 12 residues. Germline lookup yields CDR1 MDHEN and CDR2 SYDVKM. The CDR3 is CASSRFVTEAFF. The CDR3 bases are TGTGCCAGCAGTCGATTTGTGACTGAAGCTTTCTTT.

There are a few counts of this clone. V usage is TRBV5-4 and J usage is TRBJ2-7; no firm D call. The CDR3 spans 12 residues. The germline CDR1 and CDR2 sequences are SGHNT and YYREEE (reference sequence). V lost 4 bases and J lost 6, with 11 bases in between. The CDR3 nucleotides are TGTGCCAGCAGCGTCCCTATGGGCGAGCAGTACTTC. Translated: CASSVPMGEQYF.

The chain has TRBV11-2 and TRBJ2-7; 11 bases line up with TRBD2. The CDR3 totals 15 residues. Losses at the gene ends were 5 bases for V and 7 bases for J; bases not matched to a gene: 10. Germline CDR1 is SGHAT and CDR2 is FQNNGV. CDR3 bases: TGTGCCAGCAGCCCGTATGGGACTAGCGGCCTAGAGCAGTACTTC. Protein: CASSPYGTSGLEQYF.

The sample holds one count of this clone. V and J are TRBV9 and TRBJ2-1, with D maybe TRBD2 (5 bases). Trimming removed 4 bases from V and 7 bases from J, with 12 bases in between. From germline, CDR1 is SGDLS and CDR2 YYNGEE. CDR3 length: 13 residues. CDR3 loop: CASSPRTPNEQFF. The CDR3 nucleotides read TGTGCCAGCAGCCCCCGGACTCCAAATGAGCAGTTCTTC.

The rearrangement uses TRBV4-1 and TRBJ2-1; D may correspond to TRBD1 or TRBD2 (6 bases each). This CDR3 comprises 15 residues. Trimming removed 1 base at V and 2 bases at J, with 9 bases between. Germline CDR1 MGHRA, CDR2 YSYEKL. The CDR3 here is CASSQARGAYNEQFF. CDR3 nucleotide sequence: TGCGCCAGCAGCCAAGCAAGGGGGGCCTACAATGAGCAGTTCTTC.

In nucleotides, the CDR3 is TGTGCCAGCAGCTCGGACGGAGTCTATGGCTACACCTTC. Translated, it gives CASSSDGVYGYTF. V usage is TRBV5-4 and J usage is TRBJ1-2; D remains unclear. CDR3 length: 13 residues. CDR1 is SGHNT, CDR2 YYREEE, per germline (reference sequence). Trimming removed 3 bases at V and 4 bases at J, with 10 bases between. Full variable domain (outside the CDR3, taken from reference TRBV5-4 and TRBJ1-2): ETGVTQSPTHLIKTRGQQVTLRCSSQSGHNTVSWYQQALGQGPQFIFQYYREEENGRGNFPPRFSGLQFPNYSSELNVNALELDDSALYLCASSSDGVYGYTFGSGTRLTVV.

This rearrangement joins TRBV6-1 to TRBJ1-1; TRBD1 aligns across 9 bases. V lost 3 bases, J lost 4 bases, and 6 bases stayed unmatched. Germline V gene sequence: CDR1 MNHNS, CDR2 SASEGT. CDR3 length: 15 residues. In DNA, the CDR3 is TGTGCCAGCAGTGAGTTACAGGGGGCAGGCACTGAAGCTTTCTTT. It yields the protein CASSELQGAGTEAFF.